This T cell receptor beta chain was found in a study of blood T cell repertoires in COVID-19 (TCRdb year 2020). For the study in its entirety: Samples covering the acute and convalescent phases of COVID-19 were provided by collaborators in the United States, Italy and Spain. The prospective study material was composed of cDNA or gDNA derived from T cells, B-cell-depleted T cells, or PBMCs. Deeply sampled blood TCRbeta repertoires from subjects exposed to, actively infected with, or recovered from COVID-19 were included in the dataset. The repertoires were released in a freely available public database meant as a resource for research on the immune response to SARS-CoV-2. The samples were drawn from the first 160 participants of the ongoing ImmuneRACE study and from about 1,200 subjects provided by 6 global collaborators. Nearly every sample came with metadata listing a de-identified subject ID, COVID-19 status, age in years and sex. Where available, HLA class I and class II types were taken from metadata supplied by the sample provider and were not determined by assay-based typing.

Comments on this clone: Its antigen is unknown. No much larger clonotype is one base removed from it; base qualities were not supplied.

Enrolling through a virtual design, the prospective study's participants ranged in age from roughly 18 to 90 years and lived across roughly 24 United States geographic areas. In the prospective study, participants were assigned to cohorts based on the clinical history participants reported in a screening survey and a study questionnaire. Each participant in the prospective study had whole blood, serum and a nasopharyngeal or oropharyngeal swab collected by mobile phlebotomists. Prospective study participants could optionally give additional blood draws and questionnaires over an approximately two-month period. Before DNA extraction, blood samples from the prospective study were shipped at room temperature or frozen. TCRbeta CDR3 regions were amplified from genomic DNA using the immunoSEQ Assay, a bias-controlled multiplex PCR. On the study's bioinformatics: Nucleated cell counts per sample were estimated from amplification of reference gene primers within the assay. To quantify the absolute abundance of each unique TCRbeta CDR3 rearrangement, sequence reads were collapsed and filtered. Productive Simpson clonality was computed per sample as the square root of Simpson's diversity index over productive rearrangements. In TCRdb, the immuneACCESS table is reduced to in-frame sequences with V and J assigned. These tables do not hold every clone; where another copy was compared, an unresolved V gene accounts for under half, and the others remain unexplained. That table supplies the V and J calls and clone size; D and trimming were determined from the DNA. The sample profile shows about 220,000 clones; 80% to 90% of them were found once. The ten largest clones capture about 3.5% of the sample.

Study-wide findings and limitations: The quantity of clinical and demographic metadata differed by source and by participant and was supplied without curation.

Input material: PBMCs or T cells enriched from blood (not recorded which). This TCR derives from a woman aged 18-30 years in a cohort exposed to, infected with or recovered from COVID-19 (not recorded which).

The CDR3 region reads CASTSTGTGNSPLHF. The sequenced DNA: TGTGCCAGCACCTCGACAGGGACTGGGAATTCACCCCTCCACTTT. This sequence uses TRBV28 and TRBJ1-6; TRBD1 matches 7 bases in the middle. The cysteine opens and the phenylalanine closes a CDR3 of 15 amino acids. Of all the DNA, just the CDR3 is kept, 45 bases in frame from base 1. The germline V gene encodes CDR1 MDHEN and CDR2 SYDVKM. Trimming leaves V shorter by 7 bases and J shorter by 7 bases, with the junction holding 10 bases beyond the gene matches.